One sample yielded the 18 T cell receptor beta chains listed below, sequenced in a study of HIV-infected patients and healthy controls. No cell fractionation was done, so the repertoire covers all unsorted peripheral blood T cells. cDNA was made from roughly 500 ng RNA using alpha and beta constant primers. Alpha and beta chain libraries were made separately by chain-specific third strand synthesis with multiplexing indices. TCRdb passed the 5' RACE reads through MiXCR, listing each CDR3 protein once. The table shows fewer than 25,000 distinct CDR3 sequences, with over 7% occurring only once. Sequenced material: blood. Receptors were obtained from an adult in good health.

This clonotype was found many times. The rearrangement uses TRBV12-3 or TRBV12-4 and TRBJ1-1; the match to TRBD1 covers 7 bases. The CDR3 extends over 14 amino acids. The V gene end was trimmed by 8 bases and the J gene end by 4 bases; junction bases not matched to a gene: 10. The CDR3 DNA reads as TGTGCCAGCTCCTTTTTGCAGGGGGTCACTGAAGCTTTCTTT. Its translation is CASSFLQGVTEAFF.

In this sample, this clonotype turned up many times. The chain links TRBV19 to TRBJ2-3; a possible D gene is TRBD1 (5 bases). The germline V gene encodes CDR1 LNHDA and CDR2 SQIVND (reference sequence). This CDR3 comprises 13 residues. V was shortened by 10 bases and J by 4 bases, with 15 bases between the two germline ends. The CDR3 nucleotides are TGTGCCACGAAGGGGATAGGGGCAGATACGCAGTATTTT. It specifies CATKGIGADTQYF.

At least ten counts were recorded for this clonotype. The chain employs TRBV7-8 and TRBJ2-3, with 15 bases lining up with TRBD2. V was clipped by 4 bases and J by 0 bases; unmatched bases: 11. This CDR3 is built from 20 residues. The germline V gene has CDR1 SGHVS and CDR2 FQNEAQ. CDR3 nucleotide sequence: TGTGCCAGCAGCTGGGGCCGGACTAGCGGGGGGGGACCTAGCACAGATACGCAGTATTTT. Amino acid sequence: CASSWGRTSGGGPSTDTQYF.

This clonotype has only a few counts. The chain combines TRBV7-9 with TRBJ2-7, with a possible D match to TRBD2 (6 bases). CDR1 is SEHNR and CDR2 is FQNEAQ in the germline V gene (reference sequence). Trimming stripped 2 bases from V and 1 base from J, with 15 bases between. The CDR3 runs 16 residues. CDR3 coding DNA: TGTGCCAGCAGCTTAACCCAGGCAGGGAGGTCCTACGAGCAGTACTTC. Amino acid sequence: CASSLTQAGRSYEQYF.

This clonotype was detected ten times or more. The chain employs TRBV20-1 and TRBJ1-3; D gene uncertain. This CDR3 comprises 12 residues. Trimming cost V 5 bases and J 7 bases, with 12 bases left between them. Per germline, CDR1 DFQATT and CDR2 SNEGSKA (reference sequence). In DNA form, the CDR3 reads TGCAGTGCTCCGATAGACACCAACACCATATATTTT. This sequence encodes CSAPIDTNTIYF.

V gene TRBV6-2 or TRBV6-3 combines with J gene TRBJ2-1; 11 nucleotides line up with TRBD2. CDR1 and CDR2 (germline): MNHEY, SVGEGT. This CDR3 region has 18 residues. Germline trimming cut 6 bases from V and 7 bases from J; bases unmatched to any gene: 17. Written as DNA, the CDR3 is TGTGCCAGCAGAGAGCCGGGACTAGCGGCCATAACTGGAAATGAGCAGTTCTTC. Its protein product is CASREPGLAAITGNEQFF.

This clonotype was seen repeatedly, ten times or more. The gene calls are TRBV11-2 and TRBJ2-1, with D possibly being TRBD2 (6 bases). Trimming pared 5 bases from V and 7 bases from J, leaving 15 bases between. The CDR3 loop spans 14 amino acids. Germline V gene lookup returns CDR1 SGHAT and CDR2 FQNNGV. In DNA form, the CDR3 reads TGTGCCAGCAGCGGGTTCCGCAGCGGGAATGAGCAGTTCTTC. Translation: CASSGFRSGNEQFF.

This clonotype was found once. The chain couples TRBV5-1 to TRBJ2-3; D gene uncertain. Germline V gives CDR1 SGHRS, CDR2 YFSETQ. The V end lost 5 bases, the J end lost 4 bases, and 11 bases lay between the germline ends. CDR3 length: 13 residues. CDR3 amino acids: CASSSHGADTQYF. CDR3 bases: TGCGCCAGCAGTTCCCACGGAGCAGATACGCAGTATTTT. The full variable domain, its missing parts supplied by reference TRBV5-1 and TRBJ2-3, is KAGVTQTPRYLIKTRGQQVTLSCSPISGHRSVSWYQQTPGQGLQFLFEYFSETQRNKGNFPGRFSGRQFSNSRSEMNVSTLELGDSALYLCASSSHGADTQYFGPGTRLTVL.

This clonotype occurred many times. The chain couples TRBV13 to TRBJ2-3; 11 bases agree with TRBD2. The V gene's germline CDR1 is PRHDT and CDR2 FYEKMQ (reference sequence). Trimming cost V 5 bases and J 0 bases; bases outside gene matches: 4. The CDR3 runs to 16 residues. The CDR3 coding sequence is TGTGCCAGCAGCCTCTCTAGCGGGAGGAGCACAGATACGCAGTATTTT. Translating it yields CASSLSSGRSTDTQYF. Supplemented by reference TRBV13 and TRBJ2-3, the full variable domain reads AAGVIQSPRHLIKEKRETATLKCYPIPRHDTVYWYQQGPGQDPQFLISFYEKMQSDKGSIPDRFSAQQFSDYHSELNMSSLELGDSALYFCASSLSSGRSTDTQYFGPGTRLTVL.

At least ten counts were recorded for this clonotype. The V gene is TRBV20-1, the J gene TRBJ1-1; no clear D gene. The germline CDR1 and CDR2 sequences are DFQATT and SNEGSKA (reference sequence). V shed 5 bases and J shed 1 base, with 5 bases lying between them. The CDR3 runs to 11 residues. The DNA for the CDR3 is TGCAGTGCTTACCCGAACACTGAAGCTTTCTTT. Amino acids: CSAYPNTEAFF.

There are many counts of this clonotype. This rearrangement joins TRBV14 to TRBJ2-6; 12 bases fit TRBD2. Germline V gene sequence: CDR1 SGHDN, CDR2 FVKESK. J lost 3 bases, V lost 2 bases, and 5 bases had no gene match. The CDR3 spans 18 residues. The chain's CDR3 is CASSQPGLAGNGANVLTF. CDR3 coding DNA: TGTGCCAGCAGCCAACCAGGACTAGCGGGAAATGGGGCCAACGTCCTGACTTTC.

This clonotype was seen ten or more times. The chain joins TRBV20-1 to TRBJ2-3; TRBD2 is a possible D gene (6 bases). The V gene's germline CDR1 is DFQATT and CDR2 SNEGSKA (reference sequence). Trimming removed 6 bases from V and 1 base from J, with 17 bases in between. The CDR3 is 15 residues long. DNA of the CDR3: TGCAGTGCCGACCCGACGGGGGTGCGCACAGATACGCAGTATTTT. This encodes CSADPTGVRTDTQYF.

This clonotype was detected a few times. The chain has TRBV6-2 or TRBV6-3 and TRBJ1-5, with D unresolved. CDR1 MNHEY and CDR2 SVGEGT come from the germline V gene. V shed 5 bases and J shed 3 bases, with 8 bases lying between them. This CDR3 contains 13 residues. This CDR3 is CASSPRINQPQHF. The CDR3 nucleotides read TGTGCCAGCAGTCCGCGGATCAATCAGCCCCAGCATTTT.

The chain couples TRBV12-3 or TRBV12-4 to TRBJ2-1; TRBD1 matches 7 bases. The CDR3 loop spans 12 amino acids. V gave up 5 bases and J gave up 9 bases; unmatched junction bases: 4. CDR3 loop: CASSRQGTEQFF. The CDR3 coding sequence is TGTGCCAGCAGTAGACAGGGTACTGAGCAGTTCTTC.

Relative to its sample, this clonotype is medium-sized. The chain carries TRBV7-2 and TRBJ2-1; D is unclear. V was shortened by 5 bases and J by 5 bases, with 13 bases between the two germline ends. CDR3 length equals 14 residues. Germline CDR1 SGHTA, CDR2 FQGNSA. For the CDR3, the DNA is TGTGCCAGCAGCCAAAATCCCGGTGACAATGAGCAGTTCTTC. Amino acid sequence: CASSQNPGDNEQFF.

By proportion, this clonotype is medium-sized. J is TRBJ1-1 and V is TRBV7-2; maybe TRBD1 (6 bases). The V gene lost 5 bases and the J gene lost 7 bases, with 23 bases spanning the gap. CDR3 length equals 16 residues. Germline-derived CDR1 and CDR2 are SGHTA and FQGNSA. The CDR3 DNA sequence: TGTGCCAGCAGCAGGGGGAAGACCGGGATGCCGGGTGAAGCTTTCTTT. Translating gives CASSRGKTGMPGEAFF.

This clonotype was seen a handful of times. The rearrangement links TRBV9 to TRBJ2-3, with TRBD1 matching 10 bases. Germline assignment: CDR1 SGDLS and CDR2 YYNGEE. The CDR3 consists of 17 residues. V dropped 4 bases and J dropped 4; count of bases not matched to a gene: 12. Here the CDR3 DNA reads TGTGCCAGCAGCCAACGTGGGACAGGGGATACCCCAGATACGCAGTATTTT. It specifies CASSQRGTGDTPDTQYF.

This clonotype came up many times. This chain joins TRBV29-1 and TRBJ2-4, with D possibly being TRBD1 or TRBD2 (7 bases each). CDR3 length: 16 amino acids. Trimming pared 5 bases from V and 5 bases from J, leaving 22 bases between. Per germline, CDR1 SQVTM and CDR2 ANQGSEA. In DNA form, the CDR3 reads TGCAGCGTTTCAGGGGGGGGGGCTGTGGTGGAAAACATTCAGTACTTC. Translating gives CSVSGGGAVVENIQYF.